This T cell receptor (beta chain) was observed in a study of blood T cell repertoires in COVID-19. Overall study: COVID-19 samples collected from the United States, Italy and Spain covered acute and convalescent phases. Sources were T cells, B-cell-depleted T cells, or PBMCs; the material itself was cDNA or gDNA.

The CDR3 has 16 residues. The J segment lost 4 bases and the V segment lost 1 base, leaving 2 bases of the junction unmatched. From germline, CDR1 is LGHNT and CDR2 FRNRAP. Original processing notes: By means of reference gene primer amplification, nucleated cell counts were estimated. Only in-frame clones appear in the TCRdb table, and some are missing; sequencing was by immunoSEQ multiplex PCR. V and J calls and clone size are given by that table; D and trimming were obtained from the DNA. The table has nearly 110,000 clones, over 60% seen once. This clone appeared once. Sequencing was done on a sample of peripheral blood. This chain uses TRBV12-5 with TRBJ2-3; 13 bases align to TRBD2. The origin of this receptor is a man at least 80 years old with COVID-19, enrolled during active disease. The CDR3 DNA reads TGTGCTAGTGGTTTGGGACTAGCGGGAGGTGCAGATACGCAGTATTTT. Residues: CASGLGLAGGADTQYF.